This is a list of T cell receptor beta chains from one sample in a study of T cell responses to AZD1222 COVID-19 vaccine. This table comes from immunoSEQ multiplex PCR, and its TCRdb copy is limited to in-frame clones, with some not included. This sample has 150,000 to 200,000 clones, with roughly 92% found just once. Specimen: peripheral blood, collected 28 days after the second AZD1222 dose. The receptor set was obtained from an adult who received the AZD1222 COVID-19 vaccine. CDR3s include the opening cysteine and the closing phenylalanine or tryptophan. Size is omitted from some rows. Given values are once, few, many or a class for expanded clones.

clone_size	v_call	j_call	cdr3_aa
NA	TRBV23-1	TRBJ2-7	CASAQRYKQGTPPWLSSYEQYF
NA	TRBV5-5	TRBJ2-7	CASGPGTEYGYEQYF
NA	TRBV19	TRBJ2-7	CAPYAFGTATHHYEQYF
NA	TRBV28	TRBJ1-5	CASHAVQNQPQHF
NA	TRBV7-2	TRBJ1-3	CASSIQGQGNTIYF
NA	TRBV10-3	TRBJ1-1	CAISVKQGLNTEAFF
NA	TRBV4-1	TRBJ2-5	CASSQVAGVVQETQYF
NA	TRBV12-3/TRBV12-4	TRBJ1-2	CASGQGAGGYTF
few	TRBV4-3	TRBJ1-2	CASSQGLGENYGYTF
NA	TRBV6-5	TRBJ2-2	CASSKLAGLDGELFF
NA	TRBV19	TRBJ1-1	CASSIDKDRGVNTEAFF
NA	TRBV7-3	TRBJ2-1	CASRGGGNEQFF
NA	TRBV19	TRBJ1-5	CASRLGSGGRNQPQHF
NA	TRBV10-1	TRBJ1-5	CASTDRDEGNQPQHF
once	TRBV18	TRBJ2-7	CASSFGQISYEQYF
NA	TRBV4-3	TRBJ1-1	CASSQGQAGTEAFF
NA	TRBV10-1	TRBJ2-1	CASQNYGTNEQFF
NA	TRBV18	TRBJ1-2	CASSPGGGVYGYTF
NA	TRBV7-8	TRBJ2-7	CASSPKRPGHSDSYEQYF
NA	TRBV6-2/TRBV6-3	TRBJ1-5	CASSYERVQPQHF
NA	TRBV7-6	TRBJ1-2	CASSLAPKGYGYTF
NA	TRBV28	TRBJ2-7	CASSLPSYEQYF
NA	TRBV7-8	TRBJ1-2	CASSLVLQGGANYGYTF
NA	TRBV12-2	TRBJ2-7	CASRRGQGQGYEQYF
NA	TRBV11-3	TRBJ2-5	CASSLGARQETQYF
NA	TRBV7-6	TRBJ1-1	CASSHPESNTEAFF